The rows below give T cell receptor beta chains drawn from one sample of a study of cytomegalovirus exposure and HLA in healthy donors. Profiling relied on immunoSEQ multiplex PCR, and the TCRdb table lists in-frame clones only, not all of them. The sample contains 75,000 to 100,000 clones, around 78% of which appear only once. Material for sequencing was PBMCs. The receptor source for this set is a man aged 25 to 40 in good health and CMV-seronegative. Both conserved end residues are part of each CDR3. The D gene is left open where the match is weak. Size tells how often a clone was seen (once, few, many) or the class of an expanded clone, and some rows leave it out.

D gene	clone size	V gene	J gene	CDR3 protein	CDR3 DNA
-	once	TRBV5-6	TRBJ1-2	CASSLTNRAFGYTF	TGTGCCAGCAGCTTGACCAACAGGGCTTTTGGCTACACCTTC
-	once	TRBV27	TRBJ2-5	CASSPTPLGGGETQYF	TGTGCCAGCAGTCCTACACCCCTCGGAGGCGGGGAGACCCAGTACTTC
-	-	TRBV29-1	TRBJ1-1	CSGGGTNLNTEAFF	TGCAGCGGCGGCGGAACTAACCTGAACACTGAAGCTTTCTTT
-	-	TRBV5-1	TRBJ1-2	CASSLAGGRYGYTF	TGCGCCAGCAGCTTGGCGGGGGGTCGGTATGGCTACACCTTC
TRBD1	-	TRBV11-3	TRBJ2-3	CASSIQGARTDTQYF	TGTGCCAGCAGCATCCAGGGGGCTCGGACAGATACGCAGTATTTT
TRBD1	-	TRBV9	TRBJ1-1	CASSGNRGEAFF	TGTGCCAGCAGCGGAAACAGGGGAGAAGCTTTCTTT
TRBD2	-	TRBV27	TRBJ2-1	CASSPSVASGGNEQFF	TGTGCCAGCAGTCCCTCAGTGGCTAGCGGCGGCAATGAGCAGTTCTTC
-	-	TRBV7-9	TRBJ1-1	CATGGRPNTEAFF	TGTGCCACGGGGGGACGCCCAAACACTGAAGCTTTCTTT
-	-	TRBV21-1	TRBJ1-5	CASSKVRQGDQKNQPQHF	TGTGCCAGCAGCAAAGTTAGGCAGGGGGACCAAAAAAATCAGCCCCAGCATTTT
-	-	TRBV5-1	TRBJ1-3	CASSSSFAGNTIYF	TGCGCCAGCAGCTCAAGTTTCGCGGGAAACACCATATATTTT
-	-	TRBV2	TRBJ2-4	CASRPGGLQYF	TGTGCCAGCAGACCCGGAGGTCTACAGTACTTC
-	few	TRBV5-6	TRBJ2-7	CASSSNRRRQYF	TGTGCCAGCAGTTCCAACAGGCGTCGGCAGTACTTC
-	once	TRBV5-1	TRBJ2-5	CASSLGSQETQYF	TGCGCCAGCAGCTTGGGTAGCCAAGAGACCCAGTACTTC
-	medium-sized	TRBV12-5	TRBJ2-2	CASGFGGKNTGELFF	TGTGCTAGTGGTTTTGGCGGAAAGAACACCGGGGAGCTGTTTTTT
TRBD1	-	TRBV6-5	TRBJ1-1	CASSYGQGSTEAFF	TGTGCCAGCAGTTACGGACAGGGGAGCACTGAAGCTTTCTTT
-	few	TRBV5-1	TRBJ2-1	CASSLEIAPYNEQFF	TGCGCCAGCAGCTTGGAAATAGCTCCCTACAATGAGCAGTTCTTC
-	-	TRBV5-5	TRBJ1-1	CASSFDLPEAFF	TGTGCCAGCAGCTTCGATCTACCTGAAGCTTTCTTT
TRBD1	-	TRBV10-3	TRBJ1-2	CAISEIGTGGLGYGYTF	TGTGCCATCAGTGAGATCGGGACAGGGGGCTTAGGATATGGCTACACCTTC
TRBD1	-	TRBV4-3	TRBJ1-2	CASSQDRRQGFYGYTF	TGCGCCAGCAGCCAAGATCGTAGACAGGGGTTCTATGGCTACACCTTC
TRBD1	once	TRBV7-9	TRBJ1-1	CASSLEGANTEAFF	TGTGCCAGCAGCTTAGAGGGGGCGAACACTGAAGCTTTCTTT
TRBD1	few	TRBV5-1	TRBJ2-1	CASSLGQGAVNEQFF	TGCGCCAGCAGCTTGGGGCAGGGGGCGGTCAATGAGCAGTTCTTC
TRBD2	-	TRBV9	TRBJ2-1	CASSATSGRAYNEQFF	TGTGCCAGCAGCGCCACTAGCGGGAGGGCCTACAATGAGCAGTTCTTC
TRBD1	-	TRBV18	TRBJ1-2	CASSPRQGQGGYTF	TGTGCCAGCTCACCCCGACAGGGACAGGGAGGCTACACCTTC
-	-	TRBV11-3	TRBJ1-1	CASSLRGQNTEAFF	TGTGCCAGCAGCTTAAGGGGACAGAACACTGAAGCTTTCTTT
-	once	TRBV19	TRBJ1-2	CASSIAGAGNYGYTF	TGTGCCAGTAGTATCGCAGGGGCGGGTAACTATGGCTACACCTTC
-	few	TRBV7-6	TRBJ1-2	CASSPRTDPYYGYTF	TGTGCCAGCAGCCCACGGACAGATCCCTACTATGGCTACACCTTC
TRBD1	-	TRBV2	TRBJ1-6	CASSESGTGVSPLHF	TGTGCCAGCAGTGAGTCCGGGACAGGGGTTTCACCCCTCCACTTT
TRBD1	-	TRBV7-9	TRBJ1-6	CASSLGTGGSAYNSPLHF	TGTGCCAGCAGCCTCGGGACAGGGGGTTCTGCCTATAATTCACCCCTCCACTTT
TRBD1	once	TRBV6-1	TRBJ2-5	CASSGTAKETQYF	TGTGCCAGCAGCGGGACAGCCAAAGAGACCCAGTACTTC
-	-	TRBV7-9	TRBJ1-1	CASSLGLRGKEGTEAFF	TGTGCCAGCAGCTTAGGATTACGGGGTAAGGAGGGCACTGAAGCTTTCTTT
TRBD1	-	TRBV19	TRBJ1-5	CASSIGGTGGQPQHF	TGTGCCAGTAGTATAGGCGGGACAGGGGGACAGCCCCAGCATTTT